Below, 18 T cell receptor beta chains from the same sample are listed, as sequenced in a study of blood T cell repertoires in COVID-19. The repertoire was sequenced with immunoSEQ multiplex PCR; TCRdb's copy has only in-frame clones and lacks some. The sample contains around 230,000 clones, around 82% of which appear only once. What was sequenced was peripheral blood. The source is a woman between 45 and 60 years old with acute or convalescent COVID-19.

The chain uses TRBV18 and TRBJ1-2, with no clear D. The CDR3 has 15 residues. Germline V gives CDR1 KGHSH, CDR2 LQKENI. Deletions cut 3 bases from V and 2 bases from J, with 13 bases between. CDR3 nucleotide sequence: TGTGCCAGCTCACCCCGGGAGGGTGACAACTATGGCTACACCTTC. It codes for CASSPREGDNYGYTF.

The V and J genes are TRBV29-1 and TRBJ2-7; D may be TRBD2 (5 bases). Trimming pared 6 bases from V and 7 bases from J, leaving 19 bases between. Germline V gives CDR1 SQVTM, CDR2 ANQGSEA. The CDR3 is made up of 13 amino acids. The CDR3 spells CSVDKGKTGEQYF. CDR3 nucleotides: TGCAGCGTAGACAAGGGTAAGACGGGGGAGCAGTACTTC.

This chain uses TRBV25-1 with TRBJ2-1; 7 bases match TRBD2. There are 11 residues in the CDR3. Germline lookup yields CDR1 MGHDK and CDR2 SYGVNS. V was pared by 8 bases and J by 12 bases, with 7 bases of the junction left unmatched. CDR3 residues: CASQTSVGQFF. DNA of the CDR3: TGTGCCAGCCAAACTAGCGTCGGGCAGTTCTTC.

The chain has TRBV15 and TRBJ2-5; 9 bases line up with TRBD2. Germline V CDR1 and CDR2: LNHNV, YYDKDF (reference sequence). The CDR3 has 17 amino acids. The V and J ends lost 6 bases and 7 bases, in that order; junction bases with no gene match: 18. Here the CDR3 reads CATSSVKAGGSRGTQYF. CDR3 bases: TGTGCCACCAGTAGTGTTAAGGCGGGAGGGTCACGGGGGACCCAGTACTTC.

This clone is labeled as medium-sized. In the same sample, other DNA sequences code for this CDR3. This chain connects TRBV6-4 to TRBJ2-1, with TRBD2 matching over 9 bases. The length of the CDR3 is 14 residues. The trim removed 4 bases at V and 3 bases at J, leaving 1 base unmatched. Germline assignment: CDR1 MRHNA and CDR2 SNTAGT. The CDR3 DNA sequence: TGTGCCAGCAGTGTACTAGCGGGCTACAATGAGCAGTTCTTC. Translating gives CASSVLAGYNEQFF.

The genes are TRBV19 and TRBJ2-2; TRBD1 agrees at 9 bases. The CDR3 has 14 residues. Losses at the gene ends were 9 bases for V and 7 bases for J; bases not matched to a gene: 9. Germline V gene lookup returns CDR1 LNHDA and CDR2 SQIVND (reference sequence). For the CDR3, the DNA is TGTGCCAGCGACAGGGGGTTACGGGACGGGGAGCTGTTTTTT. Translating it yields CASDRGLRDGELFF. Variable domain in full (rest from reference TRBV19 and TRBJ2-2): DGGITQSPKYLFRKEGQNVTLSCEQNLNHDAMYWYRQDPGQGLRLIYYSQIVNDFQKGDIAEGYSVSREKKESFPLTVTSAQKNPTAFYLCASDRGLRDGELFFGEGSRLTVL.

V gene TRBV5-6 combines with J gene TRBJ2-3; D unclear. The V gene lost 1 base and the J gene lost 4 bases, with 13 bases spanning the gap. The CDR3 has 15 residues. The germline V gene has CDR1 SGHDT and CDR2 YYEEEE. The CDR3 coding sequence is TGTGCCAGCAGCTTGTGGTCCTGGGCCCCAGATACGCAGTATTTT. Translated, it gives CASSLWSWAPDTQYF.

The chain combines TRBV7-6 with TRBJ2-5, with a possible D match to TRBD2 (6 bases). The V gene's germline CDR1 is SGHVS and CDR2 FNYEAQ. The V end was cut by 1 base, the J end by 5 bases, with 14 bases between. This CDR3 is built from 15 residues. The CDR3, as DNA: TGTGCCAGCAGCTTAGGTGGGGCGGGAATGGAGACCCAGTACTTC. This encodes CASSLGGAGMETQYF.

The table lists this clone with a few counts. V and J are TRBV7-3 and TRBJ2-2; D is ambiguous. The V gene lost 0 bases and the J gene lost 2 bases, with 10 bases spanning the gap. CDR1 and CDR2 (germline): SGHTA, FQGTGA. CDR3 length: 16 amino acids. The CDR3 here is CASSLTVTANTGELFF. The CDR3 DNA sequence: TGTGCCAGCAGCTTAACAGTTACAGCAAACACCGGGGAGCTGTTTTTT.

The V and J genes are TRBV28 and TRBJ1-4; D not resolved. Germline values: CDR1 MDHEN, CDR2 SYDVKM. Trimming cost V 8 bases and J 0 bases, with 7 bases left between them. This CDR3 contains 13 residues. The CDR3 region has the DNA TGTGCCAGCGCCCAGTCAACTAATGAAAAACTGTTTTTT. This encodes CASAQSTNEKLFF.

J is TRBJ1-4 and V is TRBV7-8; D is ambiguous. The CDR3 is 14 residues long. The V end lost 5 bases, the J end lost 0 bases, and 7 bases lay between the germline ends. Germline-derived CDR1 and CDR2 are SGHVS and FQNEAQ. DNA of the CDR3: TGTGCCAGCAGCGTAATTGCAACTAATGAAAAACTGTTTTTT. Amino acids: CASSVIATNEKLFF. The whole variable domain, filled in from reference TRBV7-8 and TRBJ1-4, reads GAGVSQSPRYKVAKRGQDVALRCDPISGHVSLFWYQQALGQGPEFLTYFQNEAQLDKSGLPSDRFFAERPEGSVSTLKIQRTQQEDSAVYLCASSVIATNEKLFFGSGTQLSVL.

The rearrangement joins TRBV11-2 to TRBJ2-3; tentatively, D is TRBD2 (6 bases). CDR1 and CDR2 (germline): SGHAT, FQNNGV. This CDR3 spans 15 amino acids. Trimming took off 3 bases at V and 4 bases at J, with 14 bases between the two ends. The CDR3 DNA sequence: TGTGCCAGCAGCTTTGGTGTGTGGGGGGCAGATACGCAGTATTTT. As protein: CASSFGVWGADTQYF.

CDR3: CASSLTGGAGGNTIYF. CDR3 nucleotides: TGTGCCAGCAGCTTAACGGGGGGGGCTGGTGGAAACACCATATATTTT. The chain couples TRBV7-2 to TRBJ1-3, with a possible D match to TRBD1 (6 bases). From germline, CDR1 is SGHTA and CDR2 FQGNSA. The CDR3 loop spans 16 amino acids. The ends were cut back, 2 bases at V and 3 bases at J, with 14 bases in the middle.

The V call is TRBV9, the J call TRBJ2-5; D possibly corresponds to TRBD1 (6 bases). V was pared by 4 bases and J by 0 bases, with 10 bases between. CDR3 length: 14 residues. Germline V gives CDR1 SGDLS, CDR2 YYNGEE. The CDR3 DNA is TGTGCCAGCAGCAAGGACAGCAACCAAGAGACCCAGTACTTC. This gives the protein CASSKDSNQETQYF. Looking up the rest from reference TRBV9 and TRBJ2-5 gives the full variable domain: DSGVTQTPKHLITATGQRVTLRCSPRSGDLSVYWYQQSLDQGLQFLIQYYNGEERAKGNILERFSAQQFPDLHSELNLSSLELGDSALYFCASSKDSNQETQYFGPGTRLLVL.

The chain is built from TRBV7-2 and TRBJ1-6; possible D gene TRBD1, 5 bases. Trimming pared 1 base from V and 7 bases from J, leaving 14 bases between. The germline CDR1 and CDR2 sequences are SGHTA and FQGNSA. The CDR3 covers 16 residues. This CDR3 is CASSLVPSRVNSPLHF. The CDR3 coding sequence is TGTGCCAGCAGCTTAGTGCCGTCCAGGGTCAATTCACCCCTCCACTTT.

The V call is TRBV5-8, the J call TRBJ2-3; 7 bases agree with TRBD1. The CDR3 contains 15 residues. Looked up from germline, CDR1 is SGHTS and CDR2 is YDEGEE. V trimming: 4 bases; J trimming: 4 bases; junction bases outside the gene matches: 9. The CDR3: CASSLPRQGADTQYF. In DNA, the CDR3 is TGTGCCAGCAGCCTACCAAGACAGGGAGCAGATACGCAGTATTTT.

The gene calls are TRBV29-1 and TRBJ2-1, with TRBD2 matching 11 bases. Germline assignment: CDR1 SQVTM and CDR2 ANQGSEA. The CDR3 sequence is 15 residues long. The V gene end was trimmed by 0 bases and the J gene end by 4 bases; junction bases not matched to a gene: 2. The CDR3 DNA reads TGCAGCGTTGAAGATGGGACTAGCGGATACAATGAGCAGTTCTTC. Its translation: CSVEDGTSGYNEQFF.

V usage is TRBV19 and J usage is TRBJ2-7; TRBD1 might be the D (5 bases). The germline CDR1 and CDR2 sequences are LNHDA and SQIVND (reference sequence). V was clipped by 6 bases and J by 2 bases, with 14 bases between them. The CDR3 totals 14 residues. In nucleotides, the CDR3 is TGTGCCAGTAGACAGACAGAACCACCCTACGAGCAGTACTTC. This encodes CASRQTEPPYEQYF.